Listed here is a single T cell receptor (beta chain). The antigen is undetermined. The data are from a study of regulatory T cells in long-lasting Graves disease. Findings of the study overall: Favored usage of TRBV28, TRBJ1-2 and TRBJ2-5 was recorded in persistent disease.

Described time point: persistent/refractory GD, antithyroid drugs over 5 years with positive TRAb. The TCR library was made from RNA extracted from PBMCs. American Thyroid Association guidelines defined how Graves' disease was diagnosed. From an endocrinology department in Xi'an, China, came the patients. Building of the TCR beta libraries involved iRepertoire HTBI primers and Arm-PCR of CDR3 regions. Per the authors' pipeline: Taken together, the samples had fewer than 65 TRBV and 13 to 15 TRBJ segments identified. A single record per CDR3 protein comes from TCRdb applying MiXCR to the multiplex PCR reads. The V and J calls were determined by TCRdb, not by the authors. Here the sample spans 400,000 to 500,000 distinct CDR3 sequences, around a fifth being singletons. V lost 6 bases and J lost 2; bases outside the gene matches: 10. The CDR3 covers 16 residues.

This chain uses TRBV12-3 or TRBV12-4 with TRBJ1-3; 7 nucleotides match TRBD1. This TCR derives from a female donor with Graves disease. This material consisted of peripheral blood mononuclear cells (PBMCs), taken when the disease was refractory, from a patient treated with antithyroid drugs. In DNA, the CDR3 is TGTGCCAGCAGCTCGCCCGACAGGGAGACTGGAAACACCATATATTTT. Translation gives CASSSPDRETGNTIYF.